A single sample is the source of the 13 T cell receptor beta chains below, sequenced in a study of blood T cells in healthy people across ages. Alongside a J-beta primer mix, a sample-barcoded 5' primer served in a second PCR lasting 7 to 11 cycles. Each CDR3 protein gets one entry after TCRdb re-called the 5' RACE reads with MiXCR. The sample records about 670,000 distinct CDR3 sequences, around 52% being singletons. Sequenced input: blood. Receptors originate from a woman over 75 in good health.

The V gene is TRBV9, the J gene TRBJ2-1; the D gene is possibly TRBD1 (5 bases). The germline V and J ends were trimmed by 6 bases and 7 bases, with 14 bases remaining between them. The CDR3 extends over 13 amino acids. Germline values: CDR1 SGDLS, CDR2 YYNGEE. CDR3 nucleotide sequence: TGTGCCAGCACCCATGGGGCGGAGAATGAGCAGTTCTTC. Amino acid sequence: CASTHGAENEQFF.

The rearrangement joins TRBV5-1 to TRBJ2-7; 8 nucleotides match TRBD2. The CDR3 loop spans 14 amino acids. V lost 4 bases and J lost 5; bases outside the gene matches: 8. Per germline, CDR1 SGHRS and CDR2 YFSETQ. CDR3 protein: CASSAGLVRDEQYF. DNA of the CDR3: TGCGCCAGCAGCGCGGGACTAGTTCGCGACGAGCAGTACTTC. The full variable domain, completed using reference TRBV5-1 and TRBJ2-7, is KAGVTQTPRYLIKTRGQQVTLSCSPISGHRSVSWYQQTPGQGLQFLFEYFSETQRNKGNFPGRFSGRQFSNSRSEMNVSTLELGDSALYLCASSAGLVRDEQYFGPGTRLTVT.

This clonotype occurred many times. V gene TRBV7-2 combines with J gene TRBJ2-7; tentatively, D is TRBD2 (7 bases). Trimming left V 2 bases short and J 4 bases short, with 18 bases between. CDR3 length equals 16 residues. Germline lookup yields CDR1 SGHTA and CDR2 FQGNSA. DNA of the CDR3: TGTGCCAGCAGCTTAAAGGGCGGGGGCTTGTATTACGAGCAGTACTTC. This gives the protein CASSLKGGGLYYEQYF.

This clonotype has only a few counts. In nucleotides, the CDR3 is TGCAGCGTTGAACGGGGGGCCGAGAACTATGGCTACACCTTC. This codes for CSVERGAENYGYTF. The V and J genes are TRBV29-1 and TRBJ1-2; D might be TRBD1 (6 bases). The germline V gene encodes CDR1 SQVTM and CDR2 ANQGSEA. Trimming pared 2 bases from V and 2 bases from J, leaving 12 bases between. This CDR3 is built from 14 residues. The entire variable domain, with the rest obtained from reference TRBV29-1 and TRBJ1-2, is as follows: SAVISQKPSRDICQRGTSLTIQCQVDSQVTMMFWYRQQPGQSLTLIATANQGSEATYESGFVIDKFPISRPNLTFSTLTVSNMSPEDSSIYLCSVERGAENYGYTFGSGTRLTVV.

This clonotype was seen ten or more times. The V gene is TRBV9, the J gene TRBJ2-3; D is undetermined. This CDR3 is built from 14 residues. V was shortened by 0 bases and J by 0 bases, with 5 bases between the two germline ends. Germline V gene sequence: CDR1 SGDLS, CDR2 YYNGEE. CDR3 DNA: TGTGCCAGCAGCGTAGACACTAGCACAGATACGCAGTATTTT. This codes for CASSVDTSTDTQYF.

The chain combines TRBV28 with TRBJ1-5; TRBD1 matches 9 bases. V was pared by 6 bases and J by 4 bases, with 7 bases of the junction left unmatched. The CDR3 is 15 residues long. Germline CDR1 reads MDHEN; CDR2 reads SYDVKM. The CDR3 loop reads CASSPHRGQNQPQHF. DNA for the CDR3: TGTGCCAGCAGCCCACACAGGGGGCAGAATCAGCCCCAGCATTTT.

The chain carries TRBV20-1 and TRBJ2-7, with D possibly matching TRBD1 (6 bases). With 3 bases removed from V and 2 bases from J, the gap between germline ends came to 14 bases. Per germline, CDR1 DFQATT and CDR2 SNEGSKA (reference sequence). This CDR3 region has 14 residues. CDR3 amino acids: CSARRTDPTYEQYF. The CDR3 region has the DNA TGCAGTGCTAGGCGGACAGACCCTACCTACGAGCAGTACTTC.

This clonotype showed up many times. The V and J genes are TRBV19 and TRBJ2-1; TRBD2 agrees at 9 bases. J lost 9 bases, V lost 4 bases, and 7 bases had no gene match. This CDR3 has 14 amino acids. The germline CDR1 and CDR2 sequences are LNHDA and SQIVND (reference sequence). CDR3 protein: CASSTGTSILEQFF. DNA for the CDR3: TGTGCCAGTAGTACCGGGACTAGCATACTTGAGCAGTTCTTC.

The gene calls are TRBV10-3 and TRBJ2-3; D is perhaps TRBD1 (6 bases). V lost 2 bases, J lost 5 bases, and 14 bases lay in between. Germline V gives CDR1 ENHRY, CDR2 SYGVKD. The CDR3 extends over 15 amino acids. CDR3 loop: CAISEAGANGDTQYF. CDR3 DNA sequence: TGTGCCATCAGTGAGGCAGGGGCTAATGGAGATACGCAGTATTTT.

The CDR3 DNA reads as TGTGCCAGCAGTTACTCCTTCATTGGAACCGGGATACCTTCTAACTATGGCTACACCTTC. It codes for CASSYSFIGTGIPSNYGYTF. The chain employs TRBV6-5 and TRBJ1-2; D gene unclear. Trimming left V 0 bases short and J 0 bases short, with 23 bases between. Germline CDR1 reads MNHEY; CDR2 reads SVGAGI. This CDR3 has 20 amino acids.

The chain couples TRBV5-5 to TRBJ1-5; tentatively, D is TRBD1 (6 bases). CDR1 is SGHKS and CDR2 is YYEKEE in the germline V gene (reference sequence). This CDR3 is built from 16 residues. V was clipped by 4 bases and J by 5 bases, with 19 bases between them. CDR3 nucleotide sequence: TGTGCCAGCAGCACAGGGTCCAGCCGGGCTCATCAGCCCCAGCATTTT. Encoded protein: CASSTGSSRAHQPQHF. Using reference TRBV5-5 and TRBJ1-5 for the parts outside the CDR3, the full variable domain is DAGVTQSPTHLIKTRGQQVTLRCSPISGHKSVSWYQQVLGQGPQFIFQYYEKEERGRGNFPDRFSARQFPNYSSELNVNALLLGDSALYLCASSTGSSRAHQPQHFGDGTRLSIL.

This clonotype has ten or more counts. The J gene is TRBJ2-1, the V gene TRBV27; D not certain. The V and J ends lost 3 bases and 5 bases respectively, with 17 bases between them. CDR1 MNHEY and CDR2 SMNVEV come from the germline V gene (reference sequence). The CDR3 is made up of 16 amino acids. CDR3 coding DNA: TGTGCCAGCAGTTTGGATATCGGTACCCAAAACAATGAGCAGTTCTTC. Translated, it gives CASSLDIGTQNNEQFF.

The CDR3 DNA sequence: TGCAGTGCTCTCTACACAGATACGCAGTATTTT. Translation gives CSALYTDTQYF. The chain couples TRBV20-1 to TRBJ2-3; D is unclear. Trimming removed 5 bases from V and 2 bases from J, with 5 bases in between. This CDR3 contains 11 residues. Germline V gives CDR1 DFQATT, CDR2 SNEGSKA (reference sequence).